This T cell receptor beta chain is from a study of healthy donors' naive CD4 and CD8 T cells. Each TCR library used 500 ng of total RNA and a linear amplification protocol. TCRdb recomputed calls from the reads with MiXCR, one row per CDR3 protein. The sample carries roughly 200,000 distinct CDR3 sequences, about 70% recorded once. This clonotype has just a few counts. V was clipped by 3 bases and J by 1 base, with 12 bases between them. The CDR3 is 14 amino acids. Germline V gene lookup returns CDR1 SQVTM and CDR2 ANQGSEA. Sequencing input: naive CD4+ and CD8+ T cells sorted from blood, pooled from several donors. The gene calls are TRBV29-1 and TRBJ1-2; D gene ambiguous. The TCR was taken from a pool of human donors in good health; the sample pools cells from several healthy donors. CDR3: CSVDNPGDNYGYTF. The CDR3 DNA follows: TGCAGCGTTGATAATCCGGGAGATAACTATGGCTACACCTTC. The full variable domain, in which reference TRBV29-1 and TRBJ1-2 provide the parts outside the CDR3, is SAVISQKPSRDICQRGTSLTIQCQVDSQVTMMFWYRQQPGQSLTLIATANQGSEATYESGFVIDKFPISRPNLTFSTLTVSNMSPEDSSIYLCSVDNPGDNYGYTFGSGTRLTVV.